This T cell receptor (beta chain) originates from a study of OX40 agonist ivuxolimab in advanced cancers. In the study overall: Allowance was made for prior anti-PD-1, anti-PD-L1 or anti-CTLA-4 therapy, and approximately 41% had some.

Repertoires were generated with immunoSEQ multiplex PCR, while TCRdb's copy carries only in-frame clones and drops some. The sample records approximately 64,000 clones, around four fifths being singletons. This clone was seen a handful of times. Antigen: not known. CDR3 length: 16 amino acids. From germline, CDR1 is MNHEY and CDR2 SVGAGI. Trimming removed 0 bases from V and 7 bases from J; junction bases left unmatched: 9. Findings and limits, study-wide: People who partly responded at 0.1-3.0 mg/kg had some of the least clonal expansion seen. Within 6 weeks, CD4+ and CD8+ blood T cells expanded clonally at 0.1 to 3.0 mg/kg.

The chain combines TRBV6-5 with TRBJ2-1, with 7 bases lining up with TRBD2. The receptor's source is an adult with an advanced solid tumor such as melanoma, head and neck, liver or kidney cancer. Sequences were derived from CD4+ or CD8+ T cells sorted from blood, sampled in a trial of the OX40 agonist ivuxolimab. CDR3 loop: CASSYSSGRDGNEQFF. In DNA form, the CDR3 reads TGTGCCAGCAGTTACTCTAGTGGGAGGGATGGGAATGAGCAGTTCTTC.